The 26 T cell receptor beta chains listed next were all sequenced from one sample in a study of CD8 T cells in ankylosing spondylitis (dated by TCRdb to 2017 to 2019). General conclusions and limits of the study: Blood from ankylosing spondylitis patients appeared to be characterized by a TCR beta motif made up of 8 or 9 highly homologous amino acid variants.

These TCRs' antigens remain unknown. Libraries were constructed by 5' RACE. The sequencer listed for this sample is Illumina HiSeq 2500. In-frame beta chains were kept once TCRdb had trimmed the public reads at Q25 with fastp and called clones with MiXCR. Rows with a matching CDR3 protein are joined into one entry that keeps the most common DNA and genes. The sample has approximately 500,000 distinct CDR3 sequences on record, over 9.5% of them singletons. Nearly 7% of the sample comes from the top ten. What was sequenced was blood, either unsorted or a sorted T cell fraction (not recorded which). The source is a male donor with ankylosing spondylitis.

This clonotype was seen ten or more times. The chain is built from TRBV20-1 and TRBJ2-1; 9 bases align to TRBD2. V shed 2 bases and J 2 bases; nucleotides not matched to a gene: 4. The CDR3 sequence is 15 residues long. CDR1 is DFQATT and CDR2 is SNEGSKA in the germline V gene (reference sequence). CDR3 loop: CSARPSGRTYNEQFF. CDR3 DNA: TGCAGTGCTAGACCAAGCGGGAGGACCTACAATGAGCAGTTCTTC.

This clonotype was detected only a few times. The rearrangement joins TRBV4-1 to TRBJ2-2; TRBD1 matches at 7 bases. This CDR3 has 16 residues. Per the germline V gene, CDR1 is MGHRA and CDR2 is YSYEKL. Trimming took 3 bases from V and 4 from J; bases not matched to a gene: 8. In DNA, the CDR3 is TGCGCCAGCAGCCACACCGACAGGGTCGCCACCGGGGAGCTGTTTTTT. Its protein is CASSHTDRVATGELFF.

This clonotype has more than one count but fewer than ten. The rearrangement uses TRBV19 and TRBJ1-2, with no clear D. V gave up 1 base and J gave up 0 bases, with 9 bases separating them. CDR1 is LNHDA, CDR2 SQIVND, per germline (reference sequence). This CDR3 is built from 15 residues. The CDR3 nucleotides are TGTGCCAGTAGTATAGCGGCAGAAGCTAACTATGGCTACACCTTC. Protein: CASSIAAEANYGYTF.

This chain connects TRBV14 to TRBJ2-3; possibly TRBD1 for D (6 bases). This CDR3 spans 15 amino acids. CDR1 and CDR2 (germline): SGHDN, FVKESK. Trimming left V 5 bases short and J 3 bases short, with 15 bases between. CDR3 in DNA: TGTGCCAGCAGCAACTCACACAGGGAAACAGATACGCAGTATTTT. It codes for CASSNSHRETDTQYF.

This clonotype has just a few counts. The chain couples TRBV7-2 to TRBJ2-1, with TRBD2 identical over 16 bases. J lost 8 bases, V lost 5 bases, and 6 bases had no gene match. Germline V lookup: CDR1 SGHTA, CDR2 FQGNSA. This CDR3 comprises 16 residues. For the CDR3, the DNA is TGTGCCAGCAGCCCGGGACTAGCGGGAGGGATCCATGAGCAGTTCTTC. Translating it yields CASSPGLAGGIHEQFF.

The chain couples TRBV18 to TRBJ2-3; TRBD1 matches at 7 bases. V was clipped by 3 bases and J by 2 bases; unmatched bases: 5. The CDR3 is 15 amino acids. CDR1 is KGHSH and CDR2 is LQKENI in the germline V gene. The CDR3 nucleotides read TGTGCCAGCTCACCTGGACAGGCCCTCACAGATACGCAGTATTTT. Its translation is CASSPGQALTDTQYF.

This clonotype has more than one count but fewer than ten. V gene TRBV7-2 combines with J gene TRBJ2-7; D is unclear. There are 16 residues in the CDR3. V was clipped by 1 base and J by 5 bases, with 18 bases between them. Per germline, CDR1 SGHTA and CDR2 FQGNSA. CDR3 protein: CASSLETGSPIHEQYF. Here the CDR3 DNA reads TGTGCCAGCAGCTTAGAAACCGGCTCCCCCATCCACGAGCAGTACTTC.

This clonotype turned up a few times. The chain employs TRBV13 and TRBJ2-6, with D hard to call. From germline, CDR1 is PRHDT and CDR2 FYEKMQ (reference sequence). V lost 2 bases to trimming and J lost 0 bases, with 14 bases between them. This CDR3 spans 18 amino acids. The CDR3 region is CASSLFMVVGSGANVLTF. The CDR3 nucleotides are TGTGCCAGCAGCTTATTTATGGTGGTCGGCTCTGGGGCCAACGTCCTGACTTTC.

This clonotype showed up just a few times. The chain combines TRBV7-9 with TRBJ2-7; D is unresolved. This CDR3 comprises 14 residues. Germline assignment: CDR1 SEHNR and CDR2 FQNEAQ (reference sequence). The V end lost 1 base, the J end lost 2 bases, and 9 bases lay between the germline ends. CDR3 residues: CASSLEVGAYEQYF. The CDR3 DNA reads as TGTGCCAGCAGCTTAGAGGTCGGTGCCTACGAGCAGTACTTC.

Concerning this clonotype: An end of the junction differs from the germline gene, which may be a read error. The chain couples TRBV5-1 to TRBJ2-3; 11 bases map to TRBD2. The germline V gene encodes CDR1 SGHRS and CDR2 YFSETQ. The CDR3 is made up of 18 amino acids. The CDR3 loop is CASSPMGALAGVVDAQYF. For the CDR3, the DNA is TGCGCCAGCAGCCCCATGGGAGCACTAGCGGGAGTTGTAGATGCGCAGTATTTT.

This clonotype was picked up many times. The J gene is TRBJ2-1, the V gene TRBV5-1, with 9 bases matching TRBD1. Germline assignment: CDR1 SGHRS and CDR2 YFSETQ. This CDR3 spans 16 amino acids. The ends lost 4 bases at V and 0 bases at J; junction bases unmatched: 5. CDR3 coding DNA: TGCGCCAGCAGCCGGGACAGGGCAGGCTCCTACAATGAGCAGTTCTTC. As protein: CASSRDRAGSYNEQFF.

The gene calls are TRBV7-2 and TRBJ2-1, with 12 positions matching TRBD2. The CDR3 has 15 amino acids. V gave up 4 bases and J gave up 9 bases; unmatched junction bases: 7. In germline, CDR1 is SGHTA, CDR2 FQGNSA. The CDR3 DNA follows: TGTGCCAGCAGCTCGACTAGCGGGAGTGGTTTTGAGCAGTTCTTC. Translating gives CASSSTSGSGFEQFF.

The CDR3 sequence: CASTGTEFYNEQFF. CDR3 DNA sequence: TGTGCCAGCACCGGGACAGAGTTCTACAATGAGCAGTTCTTC. V is TRBV2 and J is TRBJ2-1, with 7 bases aligning to TRBD1. The germline V gene encodes CDR1 SNHLY and CDR2 FYNNEI. Trimming removed 7 bases from V and 3 bases from J; junction bases left unmatched: 6. The CDR3 totals 14 residues.

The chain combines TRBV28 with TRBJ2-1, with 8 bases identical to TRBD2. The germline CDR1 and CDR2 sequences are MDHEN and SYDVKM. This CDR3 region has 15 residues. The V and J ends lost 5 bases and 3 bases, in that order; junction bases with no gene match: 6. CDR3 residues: CASSAISGDYNEQFF. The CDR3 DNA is TGTGCCAGCAGTGCTATTAGCGGGGACTACAATGAGCAGTTCTTC.

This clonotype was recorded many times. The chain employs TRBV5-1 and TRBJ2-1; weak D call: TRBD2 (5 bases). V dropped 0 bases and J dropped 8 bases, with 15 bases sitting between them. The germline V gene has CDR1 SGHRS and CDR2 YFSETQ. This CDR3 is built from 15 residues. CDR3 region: CASSLVPESGDEQFF. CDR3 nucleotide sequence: TGCGCCAGCAGCTTGGTTCCAGAGTCCGGGGATGAGCAGTTCTTC.

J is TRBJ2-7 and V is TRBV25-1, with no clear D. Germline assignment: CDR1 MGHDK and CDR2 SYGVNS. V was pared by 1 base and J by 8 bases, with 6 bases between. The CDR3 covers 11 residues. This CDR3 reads CASSELGKQYF. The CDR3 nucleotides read TGTGCCAGCAGTGAATTGGGGAAGCAGTACTTC.

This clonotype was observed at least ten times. CDR3 sequence (DNA): TGCAGTGCCCTAATAGCGGGATCGATCTCCTACAATGAGCAGTTCTTC. As protein: CSALIAGSISYNEQFF. The V call is TRBV20-1, the J call TRBJ2-1; 8 bases align to TRBD2. The CDR3 is 16 residues long. The germline CDR1 and CDR2 sequences are DFQATT and SNEGSKA (reference sequence). With V trimmed by 6 bases and J by 0 bases, 10 bases remained unmatched.

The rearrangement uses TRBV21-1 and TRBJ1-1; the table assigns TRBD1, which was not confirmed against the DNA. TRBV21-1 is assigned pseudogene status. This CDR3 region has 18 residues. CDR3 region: CASSKARGHIFANTEAFF. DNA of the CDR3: TGTGCCAGCAGCAAAGCGCGGGGACATATATTCGCGAACACTGAAGCTTTCTTT.

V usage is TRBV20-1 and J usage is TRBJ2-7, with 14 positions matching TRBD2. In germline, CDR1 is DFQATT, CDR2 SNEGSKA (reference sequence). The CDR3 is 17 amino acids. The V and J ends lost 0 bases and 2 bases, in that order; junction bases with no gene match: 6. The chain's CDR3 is CSARDWTSGRTAYEQYF. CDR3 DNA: TGCAGTGCTAGAGATTGGACTAGCGGGAGGACCGCCTACGAGCAGTACTTC.

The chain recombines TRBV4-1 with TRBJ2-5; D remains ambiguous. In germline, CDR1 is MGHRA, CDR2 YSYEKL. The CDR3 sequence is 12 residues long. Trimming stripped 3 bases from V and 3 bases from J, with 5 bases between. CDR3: CASSHGKETQYF. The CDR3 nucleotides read TGCGCCAGCAGCCATGGGAAAGAGACCCAGTACTTC.

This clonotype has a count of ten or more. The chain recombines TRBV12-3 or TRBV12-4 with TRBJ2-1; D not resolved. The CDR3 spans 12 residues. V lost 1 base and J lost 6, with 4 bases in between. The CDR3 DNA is TGTGCCAGCAGTTTAGACAGCAATGAGCAGTTCTTC. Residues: CASSLDSNEQFF.

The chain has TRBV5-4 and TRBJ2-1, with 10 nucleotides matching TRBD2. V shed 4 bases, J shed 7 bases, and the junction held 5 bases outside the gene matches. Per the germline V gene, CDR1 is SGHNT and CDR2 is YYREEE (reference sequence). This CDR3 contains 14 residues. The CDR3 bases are TGTGCCAGCAGCCCACTAGCGGGAATAAATGAGCAGTTCTTC. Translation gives CASSPLAGINEQFF.

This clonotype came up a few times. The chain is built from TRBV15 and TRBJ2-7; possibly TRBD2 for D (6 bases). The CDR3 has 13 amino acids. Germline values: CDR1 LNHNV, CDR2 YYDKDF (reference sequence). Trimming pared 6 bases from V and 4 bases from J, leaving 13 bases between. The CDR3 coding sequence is TGTGCCACCAGGACGGATCGGGGGTACGAGCAGTACGTC. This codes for CATRTDRGYEQYV.

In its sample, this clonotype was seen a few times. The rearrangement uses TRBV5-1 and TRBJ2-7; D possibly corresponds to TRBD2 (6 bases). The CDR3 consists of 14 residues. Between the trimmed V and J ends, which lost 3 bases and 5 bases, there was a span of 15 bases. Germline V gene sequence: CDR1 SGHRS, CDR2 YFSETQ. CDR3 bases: TGCGCCAGCAGCTCGCAGACTAGTTCCAACGAGCAGTACTTC. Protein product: CASSSQTSSNEQYF.

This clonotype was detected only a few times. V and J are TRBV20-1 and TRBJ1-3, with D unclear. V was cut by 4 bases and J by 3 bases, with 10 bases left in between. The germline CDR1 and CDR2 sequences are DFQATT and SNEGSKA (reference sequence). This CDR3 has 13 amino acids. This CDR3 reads CSAKRGRGNTIYF. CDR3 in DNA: TGCAGTGCTAAACGAGGGCGTGGAAACACCATATATTTT.

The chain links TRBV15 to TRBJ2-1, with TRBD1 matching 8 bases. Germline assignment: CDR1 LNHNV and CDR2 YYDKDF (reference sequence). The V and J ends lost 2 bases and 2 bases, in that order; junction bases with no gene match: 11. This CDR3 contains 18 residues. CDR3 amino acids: CATSRRIVRQGTYNEQFF. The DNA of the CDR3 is TGTGCCACCAGCAGACGGATAGTCCGACAGGGGACCTACAATGAGCAGTTCTTC.